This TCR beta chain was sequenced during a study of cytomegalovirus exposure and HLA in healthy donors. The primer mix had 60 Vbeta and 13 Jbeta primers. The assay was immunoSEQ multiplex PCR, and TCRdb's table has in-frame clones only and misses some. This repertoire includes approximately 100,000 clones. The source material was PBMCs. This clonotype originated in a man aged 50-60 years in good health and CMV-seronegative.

The CDR3 is CASSAGGGVRYGYTF. The DNA of the CDR3 is TGTGCCAGCAGCGCTGGGGGGGGAGTGAGGTATGGCTACACCTTC. The V and J genes are TRBV9 and TRBJ1-2; maybe TRBD1 (5 bases). The V gene's germline CDR1 is SGDLS and CDR2 YYNGEE. Trimming removed 3 bases at V and 5 bases at J, with 17 bases between. The CDR3 has 15 amino acids.